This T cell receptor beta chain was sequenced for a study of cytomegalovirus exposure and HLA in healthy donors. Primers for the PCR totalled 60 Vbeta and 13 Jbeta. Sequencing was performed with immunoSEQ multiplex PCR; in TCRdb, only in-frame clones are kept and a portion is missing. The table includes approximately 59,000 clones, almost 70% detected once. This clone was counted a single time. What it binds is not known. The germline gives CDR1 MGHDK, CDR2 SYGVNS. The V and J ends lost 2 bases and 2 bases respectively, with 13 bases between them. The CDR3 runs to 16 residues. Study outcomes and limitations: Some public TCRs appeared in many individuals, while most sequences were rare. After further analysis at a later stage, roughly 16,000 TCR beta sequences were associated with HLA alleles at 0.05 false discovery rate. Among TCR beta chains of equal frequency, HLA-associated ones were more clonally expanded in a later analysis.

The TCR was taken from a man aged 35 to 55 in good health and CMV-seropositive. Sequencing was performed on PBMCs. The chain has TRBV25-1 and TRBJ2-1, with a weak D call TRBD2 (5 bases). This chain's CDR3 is CASSERGQETYNEQFF. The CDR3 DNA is TGTGCCAGCAGTGAACGGGGTCAAGAGACCTACAATGAGCAGTTCTTC.